The source of this TCR beta chain is a study of OX40 agonist ivuxolimab in advanced cancers. The wider study: Participants could have had prior anti-PD-1, anti-PD-L1 or anti-CTLA-4 therapy, and about 40% had some.

CDR3 length equals 15 residues. V lost 0 bases and J 0 bases, leaving 9 bases between the germline ends. Germline V CDR1 and CDR2: GTSNPN, SVGIG (reference sequence). TCRdb keeps only in-frame clones here, not all; method: immunoSEQ multiplex PCR. The sample holds 80,000 or so clones, 75% to 90% seen once. The V and J genes are TRBV30 and TRBJ2-1; maybe TRBD1 (6 bases). The material sequenced was CD4+ or CD8+ T cells sorted from blood, taken in a trial of the OX40 agonist ivuxolimab. The clonotype comes from an adult with an advanced solid tumor such as melanoma, head and neck, liver or kidney cancer. The CDR3 is CAWSVPQGSYNEQFF. CDR3 coding DNA: TGTGCCTGGAGTGTACCACAGGGCTCCTACAATGAGCAGTTCTTC.